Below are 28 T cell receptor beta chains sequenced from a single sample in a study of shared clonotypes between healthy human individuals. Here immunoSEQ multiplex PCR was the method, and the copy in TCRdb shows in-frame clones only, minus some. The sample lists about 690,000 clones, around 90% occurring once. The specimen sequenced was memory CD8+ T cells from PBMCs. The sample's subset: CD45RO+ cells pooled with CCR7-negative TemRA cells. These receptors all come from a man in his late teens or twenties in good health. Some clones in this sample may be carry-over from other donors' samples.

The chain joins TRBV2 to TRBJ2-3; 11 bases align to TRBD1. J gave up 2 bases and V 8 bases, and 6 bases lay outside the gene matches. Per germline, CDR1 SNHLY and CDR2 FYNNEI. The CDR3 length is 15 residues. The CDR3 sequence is CASSRTGGLTDTQYF. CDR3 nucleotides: TGTGCCAGCTCCAGGACAGGGGGCCTCACAGATACGCAGTATTTT.

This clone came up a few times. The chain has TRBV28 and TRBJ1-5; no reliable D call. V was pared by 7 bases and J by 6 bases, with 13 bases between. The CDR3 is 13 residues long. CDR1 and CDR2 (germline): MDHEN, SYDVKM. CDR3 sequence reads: CASNPASPQPQHF. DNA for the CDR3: TGTGCCAGCAACCCCGCTTCCCCTCAGCCCCAGCATTTT.

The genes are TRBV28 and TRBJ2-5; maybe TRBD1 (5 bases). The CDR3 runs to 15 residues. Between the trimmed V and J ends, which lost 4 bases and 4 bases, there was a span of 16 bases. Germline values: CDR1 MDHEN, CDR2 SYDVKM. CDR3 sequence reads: CASSSTWGGPETQYF. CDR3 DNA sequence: TGTGCCAGCAGTTCGACCTGGGGCGGCCCAGAGACCCAGTACTTC.

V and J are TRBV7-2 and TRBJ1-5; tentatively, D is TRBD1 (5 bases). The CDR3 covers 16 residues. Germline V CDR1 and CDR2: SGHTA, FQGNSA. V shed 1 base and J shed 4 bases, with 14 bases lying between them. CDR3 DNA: TGTGCCAGCAGCTTAGGGCTCGGGGGGTCAAATCAGCCCCAGCATTTT. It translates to CASSLGLGGSNQPQHF.

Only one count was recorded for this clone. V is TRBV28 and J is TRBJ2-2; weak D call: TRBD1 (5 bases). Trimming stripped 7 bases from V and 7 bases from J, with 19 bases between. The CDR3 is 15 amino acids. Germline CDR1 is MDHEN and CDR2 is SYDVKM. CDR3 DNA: TGTGCCAGCACCATCCTTCAGGGAATCGGCGGGGAGCTGTTTTTT. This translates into CASTILQGIGGELFF.

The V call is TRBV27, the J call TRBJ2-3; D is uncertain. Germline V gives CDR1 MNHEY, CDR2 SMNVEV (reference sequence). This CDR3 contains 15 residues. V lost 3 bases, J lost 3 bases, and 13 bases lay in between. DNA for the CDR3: TGTGCCAGCAGTTTTAGAGGTAGCCCGACAGATACGCAGTATTTT. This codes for CASSFRGSPTDTQYF.

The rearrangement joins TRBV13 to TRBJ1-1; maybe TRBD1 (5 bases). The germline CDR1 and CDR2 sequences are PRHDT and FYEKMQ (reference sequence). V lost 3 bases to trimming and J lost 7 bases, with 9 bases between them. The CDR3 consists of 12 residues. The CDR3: CASSFNQGEAFF. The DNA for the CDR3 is TGTGCCAGCAGCTTTAACCAGGGTGAAGCTTTCTTT.

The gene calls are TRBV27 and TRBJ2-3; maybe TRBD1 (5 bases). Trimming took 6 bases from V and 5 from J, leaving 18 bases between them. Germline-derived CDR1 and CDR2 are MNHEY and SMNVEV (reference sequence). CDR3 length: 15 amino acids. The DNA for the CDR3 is TGTGCCAGCAGCCTCGCCCTCGTAGGGGTAGATACGCAGTATTTT. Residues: CASSLALVGVDTQYF.

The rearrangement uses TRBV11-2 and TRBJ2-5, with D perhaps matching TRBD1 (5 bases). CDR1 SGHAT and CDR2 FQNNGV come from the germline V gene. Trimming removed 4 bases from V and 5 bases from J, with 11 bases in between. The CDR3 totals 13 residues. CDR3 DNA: TGTGCCAGCAGCTACTCGAAGGGGGAGACCCAGTACTTC. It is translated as CASSYSKGETQYF.

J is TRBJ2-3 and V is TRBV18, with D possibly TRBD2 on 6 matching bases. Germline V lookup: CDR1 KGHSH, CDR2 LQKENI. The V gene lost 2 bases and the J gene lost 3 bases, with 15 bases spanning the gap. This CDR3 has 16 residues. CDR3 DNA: TGTGCCAGCTCACCAACCCTTGGGGGGAGGACAGATACGCAGTATTTT. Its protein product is CASSPTLGGRTDTQYF.

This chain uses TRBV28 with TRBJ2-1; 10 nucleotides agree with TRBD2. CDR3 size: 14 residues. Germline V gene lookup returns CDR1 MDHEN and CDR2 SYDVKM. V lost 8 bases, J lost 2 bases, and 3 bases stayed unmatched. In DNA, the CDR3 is TGTGCCAGCGTAGCGGGAGGTCCCTACAATGAGCAGTTCTTC. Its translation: CASVAGGPYNEQFF.

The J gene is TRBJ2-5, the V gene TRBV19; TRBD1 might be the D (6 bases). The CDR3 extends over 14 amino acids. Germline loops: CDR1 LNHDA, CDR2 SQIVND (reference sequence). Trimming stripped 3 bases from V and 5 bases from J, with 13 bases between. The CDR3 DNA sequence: TGTGCCAGTAGTATTGCTGGGGGCCAGGAGACCCAGTACTTC. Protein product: CASSIAGGQETQYF.

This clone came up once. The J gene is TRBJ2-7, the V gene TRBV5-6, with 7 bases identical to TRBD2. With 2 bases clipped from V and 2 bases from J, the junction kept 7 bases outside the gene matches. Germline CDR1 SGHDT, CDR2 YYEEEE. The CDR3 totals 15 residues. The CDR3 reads CASSFSSGTPYEQYF. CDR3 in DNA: TGTGCCAGCAGCTTCTCTAGCGGTACGCCCTACGAGCAGTACTTC. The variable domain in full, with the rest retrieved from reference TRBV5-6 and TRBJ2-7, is DAGVTQSPTHLIKTRGQQVTLRCSPKSGHDTVSWYQQALGQGPQFIFQYYEEEERQRGNFPDRFSGHQFPNYSSELNVNALLLGDSALYLCASSFSSGTPYEQYFGPGTRLTVT.

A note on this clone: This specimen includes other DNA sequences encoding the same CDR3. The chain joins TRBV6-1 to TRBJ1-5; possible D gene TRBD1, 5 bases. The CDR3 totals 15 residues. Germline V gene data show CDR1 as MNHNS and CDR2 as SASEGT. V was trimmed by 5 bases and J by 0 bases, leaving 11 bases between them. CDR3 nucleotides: TGTGCCAGCAGTCCCCCCAGGGATAGCAATCAGCCCCAGCATTTT. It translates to CASSPPRDSNQPQHF.

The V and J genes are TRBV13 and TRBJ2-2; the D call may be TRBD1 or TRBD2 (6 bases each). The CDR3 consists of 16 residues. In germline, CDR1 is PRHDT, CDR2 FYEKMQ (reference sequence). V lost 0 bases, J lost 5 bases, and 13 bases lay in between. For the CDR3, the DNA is TGTGCCAGCAGCTTAGGCCCGGGGGCGCGGACCGGGGAGCTGTTTTTT. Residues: CASSLGPGARTGELFF.

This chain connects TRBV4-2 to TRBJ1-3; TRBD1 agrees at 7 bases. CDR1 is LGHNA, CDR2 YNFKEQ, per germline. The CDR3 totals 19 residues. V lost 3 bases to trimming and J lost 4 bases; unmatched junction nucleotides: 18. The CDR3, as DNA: TGTGCCAGCAGCCACCCCACCCCTAGAACAGGGGACTCCGGAAACACCATATATTTT. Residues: CASSHPTPRTGDSGNTIYF.

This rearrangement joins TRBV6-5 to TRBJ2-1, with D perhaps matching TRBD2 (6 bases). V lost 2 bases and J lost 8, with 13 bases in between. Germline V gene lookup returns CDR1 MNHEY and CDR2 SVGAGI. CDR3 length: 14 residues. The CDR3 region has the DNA TGTGCCAGCAGTTACCATCAGGAGGGGTATGAGCAGTTCTTC. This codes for CASSYHQEGYEQFF.

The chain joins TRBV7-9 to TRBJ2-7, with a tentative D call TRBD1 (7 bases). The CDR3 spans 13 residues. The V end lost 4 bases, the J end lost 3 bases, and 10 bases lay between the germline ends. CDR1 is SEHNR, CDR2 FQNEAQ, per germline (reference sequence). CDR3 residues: CASSSRGVYEQYF. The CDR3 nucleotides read TGTGCCAGCAGCTCCAGGGGGGTCTACGAGCAGTACTTC.

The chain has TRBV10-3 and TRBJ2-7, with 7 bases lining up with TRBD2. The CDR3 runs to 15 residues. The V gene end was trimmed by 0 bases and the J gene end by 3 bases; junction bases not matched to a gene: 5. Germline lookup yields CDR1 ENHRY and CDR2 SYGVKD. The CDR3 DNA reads TGTGCCATCAGTGAGTCCGCACTAGCGAACTACGAGCAGTACTTC. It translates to CAISESALANYEQYF.

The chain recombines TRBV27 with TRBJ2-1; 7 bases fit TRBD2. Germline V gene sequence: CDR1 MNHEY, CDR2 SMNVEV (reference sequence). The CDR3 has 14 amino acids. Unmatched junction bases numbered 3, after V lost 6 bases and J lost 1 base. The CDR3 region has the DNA TGTGCCAGCAGCGAGCGGGGTTCCTACAATGAGCAGTTCTTC. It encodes CASSERGSYNEQFF.

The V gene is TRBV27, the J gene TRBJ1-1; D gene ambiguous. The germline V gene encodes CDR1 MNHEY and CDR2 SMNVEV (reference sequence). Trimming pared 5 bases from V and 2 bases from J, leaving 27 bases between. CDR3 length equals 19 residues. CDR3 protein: CASSPSSAPGPIFNTEAFF. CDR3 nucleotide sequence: TGTGCCAGCAGTCCTTCGAGTGCGCCAGGCCCTATTTTTAACACTGAAGCTTTCTTT.

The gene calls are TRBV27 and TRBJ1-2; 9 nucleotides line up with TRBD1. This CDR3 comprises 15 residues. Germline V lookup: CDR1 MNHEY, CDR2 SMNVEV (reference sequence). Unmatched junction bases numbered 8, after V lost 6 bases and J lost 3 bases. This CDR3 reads CASRQYRGRDYGYTF. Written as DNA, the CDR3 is TGTGCCAGCAGACAATACAGGGGGCGCGACTATGGCTACACCTTC.

The CDR3 DNA follows: TGTGCCAGCAGCGCGACGCGGGGGCAGGAAGCTTTCTTT. This sequence encodes CASSATRGQEAFF. The genes are TRBV9 and TRBJ1-1, with a weak D call TRBD1 (6 bases). The CDR3 totals 13 residues. CDR1 and CDR2 from the germline V gene are SGDLS and YYNGEE. Trimming took 3 bases from V and 8 from J, leaving 14 bases between them.

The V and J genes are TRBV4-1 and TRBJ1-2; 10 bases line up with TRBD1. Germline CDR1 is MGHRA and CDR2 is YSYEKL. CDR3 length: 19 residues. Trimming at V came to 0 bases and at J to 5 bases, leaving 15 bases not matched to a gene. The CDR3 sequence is CASSQEEGQGMDFRYGYTF. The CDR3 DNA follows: TGCGCCAGCAGCCAAGAGGAGGGACAGGGGATGGATTTTAGGTATGGCTACACCTTC.

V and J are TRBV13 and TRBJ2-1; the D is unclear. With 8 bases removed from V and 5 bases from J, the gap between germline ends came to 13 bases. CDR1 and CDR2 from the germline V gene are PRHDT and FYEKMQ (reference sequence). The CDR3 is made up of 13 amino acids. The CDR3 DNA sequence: TGTGCCAGCGCCGGTCCGCTAGACAATGAGCAGTTCTTC. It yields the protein CASAGPLDNEQFF. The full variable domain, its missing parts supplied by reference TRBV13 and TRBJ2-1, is AAGVIQSPRHLIKEKRETATLKCYPIPRHDTVYWYQQGPGQDPQFLISFYEKMQSDKGSIPDRFSAQQFSDYHSELNMSSLELGDSALYFCASAGPLDNEQFFGPGTRLTVL.

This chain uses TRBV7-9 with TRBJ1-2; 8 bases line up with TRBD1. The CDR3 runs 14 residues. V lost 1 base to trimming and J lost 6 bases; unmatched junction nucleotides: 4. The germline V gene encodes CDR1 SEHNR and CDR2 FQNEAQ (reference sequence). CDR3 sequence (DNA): TGTGCCAGCAGCTTAGTGGACAGGGAGGATGGCTACACCTTC. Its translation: CASSLVDREDGYTF.

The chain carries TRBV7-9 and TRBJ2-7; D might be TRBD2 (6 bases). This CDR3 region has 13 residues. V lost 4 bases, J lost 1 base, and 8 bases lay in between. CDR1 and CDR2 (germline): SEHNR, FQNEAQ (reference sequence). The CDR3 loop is CASSWGESYEQYF. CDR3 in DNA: TGTGCCAGCAGCTGGGGGGAGTCCTACGAGCAGTACTTC.

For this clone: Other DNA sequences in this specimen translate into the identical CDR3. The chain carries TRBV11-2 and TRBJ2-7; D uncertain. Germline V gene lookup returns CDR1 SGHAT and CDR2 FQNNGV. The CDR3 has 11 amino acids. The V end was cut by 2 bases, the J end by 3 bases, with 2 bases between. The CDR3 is CASSLLYEQYF. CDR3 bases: TGTGCCAGCAGCTTACTCTACGAGCAGTACTTC.